These 26 T cell receptor beta chains originate from one sample sequenced in a study of cytomegalovirus exposure and HLA in healthy donors. PCR primers comprised 60 Vbeta and 13 Jbeta primers. The repertoire was sequenced with immunoSEQ multiplex PCR; TCRdb's copy has only in-frame clones and lacks some. In total, the table holds 65,000 to 95,000 clones. Sequencing was carried out using PBMCs. Receptors originate from a man aged 25 to 40 in good health and CMV-seronegative.

V and J are TRBV6-4 and TRBJ1-1, with 7 bases aligning to TRBD1. Trimming at V came to 5 bases and at J to 1 base, leaving 4 bases not matched to a gene. Germline-derived CDR1 and CDR2 are MRHNA and SNTAGT. CDR3 size: 14 residues. CDR3 in DNA: TGTGCCAGCAGTCAAGACAGGGCGAACACTGAAGCTTTCTTT. Encoded protein: CASSQDRANTEAFF.

The rearrangement links TRBV13 to TRBJ2-5, with D perhaps matching TRBD2 (5 bases). This CDR3 has 15 residues. Between the trimmed V and J ends, which lost 5 bases and 5 bases, there was a span of 18 bases. The V gene's germline CDR1 is PRHDT and CDR2 FYEKMQ (reference sequence). The CDR3 DNA follows: TGTGCCAGCAGCACTAGACTTGCCCCTGGTGAGACCCAGTACTTC. This gives the protein CASSTRLAPGETQYF.

The chain combines TRBV12-5 with TRBJ2-7, with TRBD1 as a possible D gene (6 bases). The V end lost 6 bases, the J end lost 5 bases, and 17 bases lay between the germline ends. CDR3 length: 14 residues. Per the germline V gene, CDR1 is LGHNT and CDR2 is FRNRAP. This CDR3 reads CASGRPDSHNEQYF. CDR3 nucleotides: TGTGCTAGTGGCCGCCCGGACAGCCATAACGAGCAGTACTTC.

This chain joins TRBV4-3 and TRBJ2-1, with D maybe TRBD2 (6 bases). The CDR3 length is 17 residues. The V gene's germline CDR1 is LGHNA and CDR2 YSLEER. V lost 0 bases and J 8 bases, leaving 20 bases between the germline ends. The CDR3 nucleotides are TGCGCCAGCAGCCAAGATCGATCGGGTAGCGGCTCATATGAGCAGTTCTTC. Translation gives CASSQDRSGSGSYEQFF.

The gene calls are TRBV30 and TRBJ2-7; D may be TRBD1 (6 bases). Germline V gene sequence: CDR1 GTSNPN, CDR2 SVGIG (reference sequence). This CDR3 region has 12 residues. V was cut by 3 bases and J by 7 bases, with 13 bases left in between. The CDR3 region is CAWSRQGWEQYF. DNA for the CDR3: TGTGCCTGGAGCCGGCAGGGGTGGGAGCAGTACTTC.

The chain recombines TRBV6-5 with TRBJ1-1, with 8 bases identical to TRBD1. The J segment lost 5 bases and the V segment lost 6 bases, leaving 11 bases of the junction unmatched. The germline V gene encodes CDR1 MNHEY and CDR2 SVGAGI. The CDR3 has 15 residues. The CDR3 DNA reads TGTGCCAGCAGCCGACCCACAGGGGGTGGAACTGAAGCTTTCTTT. Its protein is CASSRPTGGGTEAFF.

V usage is TRBV7-8 and J usage is TRBJ2-1, with 7 bases identical to TRBD2. V shed 2 bases, J shed 6 bases, and the junction held 7 bases outside the gene matches. The CDR3 is made up of 15 amino acids. CDR1 is SGHVS and CDR2 is FQNEAQ in the germline V gene. CDR3 loop: CASSLQRELSNEQFF. CDR3 in DNA: TGTGCCAGCAGCTTACAGCGGGAACTGAGCAATGAGCAGTTCTTC.

The chain uses TRBV6-1 and TRBJ2-7, with a possible D match to TRBD2 (7 bases). Trimming removed 4 bases at V and 0 bases at J, with 13 bases between. The CDR3 loop spans 15 amino acids. Germline assignment: CDR1 MNHNS and CDR2 SASEGT. In DNA, the CDR3 is TGTGCCAGCAGTGCCCCAAGGGGGGGCTCCTACGAGCAGTACTTC. Translating gives CASSAPRGGSYEQYF.

By frequency, this clone is medium-sized (0.01 to 0.1%). CDR3 DNA sequence: TGTGCCAGCAGTGTGTCTAGCGAGAGGAGGGAGCAGTTCTTC. Protein: CASSVSSERREQFF. This chain joins TRBV6-4 and TRBJ2-1; tentatively, D is TRBD2 (6 bases). The V and J ends lost 4 bases and 10 bases respectively, with 17 bases between them. CDR1 and CDR2 from the germline V gene are MRHNA and SNTAGT. The CDR3 is 14 amino acids.

The V gene is TRBV28, the J gene TRBJ2-5; 9 bases line up with TRBD1. V trimming: 5 bases; J trimming: 10 bases; junction bases outside the gene matches: 17. Germline V gene sequence: CDR1 MDHEN, CDR2 SYDVKM. CDR3 length: 16 amino acids. The CDR3 DNA reads TGTGCCAGCAGTAAAAACAGGGGGCGACCCGAACCGGGCCAGTACTTC. Translating gives CASSKNRGRPEPGQYF. The full variable domain, completed using reference TRBV28 and TRBJ2-5, is DVKVTQSSRYLVKRTGEKVFLECVQDMDHENMFWYRQDPGLGLRLIYFSYDVKMKEKGDIPEGYSVSREKKERFSLILESASTNQTSMYLCASSKNRGRPEPGQYFGPGTRLLVL.

V usage is TRBV2 and J usage is TRBJ2-7, with 12 positions matching TRBD2. Unmatched junction bases numbered 9, after V lost 6 bases and J lost 3 bases. This CDR3 has 16 residues. Germline CDR1 is SNHLY and CDR2 is FYNNEI. CDR3 sequence: CASRDGLAGGVYEQYF. CDR3 sequence (DNA): TGTGCCAGCAGGGACGGGCTAGCGGGAGGGGTCTACGAGCAGTACTTC.

The chain combines TRBV5-5 with TRBJ1-2, with a tentative D call TRBD1 (5 bases). The CDR3 sequence is 15 residues long. Trimming shortened V by 0 bases and J by 7 bases, and 16 bases separated the two germline ends. Germline CDR1 and CDR2: SGHKS and YYEKEE (reference sequence). The CDR3, as DNA: TGTGCCAGCAGCTTGGGTTCAGGCAGGGAGGGTGGCTACACCTTC. It is translated as CASSLGSGREGGYTF. The full variable domain, with the rest looked up from reference TRBV5-5 and TRBJ1-2, is DAGVTQSPTHLIKTRGQQVTLRCSPISGHKSVSWYQQVLGQGPQFIFQYYEKEERGRGNFPDRFSARQFPNYSSELNVNALLLGDSALYLCASSLGSGREGGYTFGSGTRLTVV.

As regards this clone: Other DNA sequences from this sample encode an identical CDR3 as well. V and J are TRBV9 and TRBJ2-1; TRBD2 aligns across 8 bases. The CDR3 is made up of 15 amino acids. Per the germline V gene, CDR1 is SGDLS and CDR2 is YYNGEE. Losses at the gene ends were 2 bases for V and 0 bases for J; bases not matched to a gene: 1. The CDR3 here is CASSVSGVSYNEQFF. The CDR3 nucleotides are TGTGCCAGCAGCGTTAGCGGGGTCTCCTACAATGAGCAGTTCTTC.

Concerning this clone: Additional DNA sequences in this sample encode the identical CDR3. This chain joins TRBV30 and TRBJ1-5; maybe TRBD1 (5 bases). Germline-derived CDR1 and CDR2 are GTSNPN and SVGIG (reference sequence). The V end was cut by 0 bases, the J end by 4 bases, with 7 bases between. The CDR3 consists of 13 residues. CDR3 loop: CAWSVRGNQPQHF. In nucleotides, the CDR3 is TGTGCCTGGAGTGTAAGGGGTAATCAGCCCCAGCATTTT.

The V and J genes are TRBV18 and TRBJ2-5; 11 bases are a match to TRBD2. Germline assignment: CDR1 KGHSH and CDR2 LQKENI. The CDR3 runs to 17 residues. V shed 3 bases and J 3 bases; nucleotides not matched to a gene: 9. The CDR3 spells CASSPSTVAGGEETQYF. The CDR3 bases are TGTGCCAGCTCACCCAGCACCGTAGCGGGAGGGGAAGAGACCCAGTACTTC.

The V call is TRBV7-2, the J call TRBJ2-3; TRBD1 is a possible D gene (6 bases). Germline assignment: CDR1 SGHTA and CDR2 FQGNSA. CDR3 size: 14 residues. V was shortened by 5 bases and J by 2 bases, with 11 bases between the two germline ends. The CDR3 nucleotides read TGTGCCAGCAGCCCGACAGGTTACACAGATACGCAGTATTTT. Translating it yields CASSPTGYTDTQYF.

The rearrangement uses TRBV7-9 and TRBJ1-2; 7 nucleotides agree with TRBD1. From germline, CDR1 is SEHNR and CDR2 FQNEAQ (reference sequence). The junction had 6 bases not matched to a gene; V was cut back by 5 bases and J by 3 bases. There are 14 residues in the CDR3. The CDR3 loop is CASSKGTDYYGYTF. The CDR3 nucleotides read TGTGCCAGCAGCAAGGGGACAGACTACTATGGCTACACCTTC. Together with reference TRBV7-9 and TRBJ1-2, the CDR3 gives the full variable domain: DTGVSQNPRHKITKRGQNVTFRCDPISEHNRLYWYRQTLGQGPEFLTYFQNEAQLEKSRLLSDRFSAERPKGSFSTLEIQRTEQGDSAMYLCASSKGTDYYGYTFGSGTRLTVV.

This chain connects TRBV6-1 to TRBJ2-7; 11 bases map to TRBD2. Germline CDR1 reads MNHNS; CDR2 reads SASEGT. The CDR3 is made up of 15 amino acids. Trimming at V came to 6 bases and at J to 2 bases, leaving 6 bases not matched to a gene. For the CDR3, the DNA is TGTGCCAGCAGCTACACTAGCGGGGGTACCTACGAGCAGTACTTC. This gives the protein CASSYTSGGTYEQYF.

This chain connects TRBV11-2 to TRBJ2-7; 8 bases map to TRBD1. Germline trimming cut 3 bases from V and 3 bases from J; bases unmatched to any gene: 4. CDR1 SGHAT and CDR2 FQNNGV come from the germline V gene. The CDR3 consists of 14 residues. The CDR3 nucleotides read TGTGCCAGCAGCTTCGGGACAGGTTTCTACGAGCAGTACTTC. It translates to CASSFGTGFYEQYF.

This sequence joins TRBV6-4 and TRBJ2-1, with a possible D match to TRBD1 (7 bases). Germline CDR1 is MRHNA and CDR2 is SNTAGT. The V end lost 5 bases, the J end lost 9 bases, and 11 bases lay between the germline ends. This CDR3 region has 12 residues. The CDR3 loop is CASSYRGGEQFF. The CDR3 bases are TGTGCCAGCAGTTACAGGGGAGGTGAGCAGTTCTTC.

The chain has TRBV9 and TRBJ2-5; no clear D gene. The DNA end is a closer match to TRBJ2-7, so the J assignment may be wrong. Germline V lookup: CDR1 SGDLS, CDR2 YYNGEE. The CDR3 totals 14 residues. The CDR3 sequence: CASSVDALTYEQYF. In nucleotides, the CDR3 is TGTGCCAGCAGCGTAGATGCGCTAACCTACGAGCAGTACTTC.

The chain uses TRBV7-8 and TRBJ2-7, with a weak D call TRBD2 (6 bases). The CDR3 spans 14 residues. Deletions cut 7 bases from V and 3 bases from J, with 16 bases between. Germline V gives CDR1 SGHVS, CDR2 FQNEAQ. CDR3 bases: TGTGCCAGCACACCCCAGGGACTTTACTACGAGCAGTACTTC. It translates to CASTPQGLYYEQYF.

The chain has TRBV6-1 and TRBJ1-1; D uncertain. This CDR3 is built from 15 residues. The V gene's germline CDR1 is MNHNS and CDR2 SASEGT. Trimming left V 7 bases short and J 1 base short, with 16 bases between. CDR3 residues: CASTRGWRENTEAFF. In DNA form, the CDR3 reads TGTGCCAGCACGCGAGGGTGGAGGGAGAACACTGAAGCTTTCTTT.

The chain links TRBV5-4 to TRBJ1-2; D unclear. The CDR3 covers 13 residues. Looked up from germline, CDR1 is SGHNT and CDR2 is YYREEE (reference sequence). The germline V and J ends were trimmed by 4 bases and 4 bases, with 11 bases remaining between them. The CDR3 nucleotides read TGTGCCAGCAGCGTCCCTACTGGCTATGGCTACACCTTC. Its protein product is CASSVPTGYGYTF.

The rearrangement uses TRBV7-9 and TRBJ1-2; TRBD1 aligns across 11 bases. The CDR3 length is 15 residues. CDR1 is SEHNR and CDR2 is FQNEAQ in the germline V gene (reference sequence). V shed 2 bases, J shed 4 bases, and the junction held 3 bases outside the gene matches. The CDR3 coding sequence is TGTGCCAGCAGCTTACGGACAGGGGGCGCCTATGGCTACACCTTC. This translates into CASSLRTGGAYGYTF.

The genes are TRBV6-5 and TRBJ2-5; a weak D match, TRBD2 (5 bases). Trimming left V 2 bases short and J 8 bases short, with 12 bases between. Germline CDR1 and CDR2: MNHEY and SVGAGI. The CDR3 is made up of 13 amino acids. CDR3 region: CASSYPGWETQYF. The CDR3, as DNA: TGTGCCAGCAGTTACCCGGGGTGGGAAACCCAGTACTTC.